Below, 9 T cell receptor beta chains from the same sample are listed, as sequenced in a study of blood T cell repertoires in COVID-19. Only in-frame clones appear in the TCRdb table, and some are missing; sequencing was by immunoSEQ multiplex PCR. The data contain hundreds of thousands of clones, 65% to 90% of them singletons. Material for sequencing was peripheral blood. All receptors come from a woman in her seventies with COVID-19, enrolled during active disease.

The chain couples TRBV2 to TRBJ2-7; no definite D call. Germline lookup yields CDR1 SNHLY and CDR2 FYNNEI. The CDR3 is 15 amino acids. Trimming removed 9 bases from V and 2 bases from J, with 20 bases in between. The CDR3 sequence is CASHRLPPHTYEQYF. The CDR3 region has the DNA TGTGCCAGTCACAGATTGCCCCCTCATACCTACGAGCAGTACTTC.

The V and J genes are TRBV6-5 and TRBJ1-3; D is ambiguous. The CDR3 contains 14 residues. V was clipped by 7 bases and J by 0 bases, with 10 bases between them. The germline CDR1 and CDR2 sequences are MNHEY and SVGAGI. CDR3 in amino acids: CASTSTRSGNTIYF. The DNA for the CDR3 is TGTGCCAGCACCTCGACACGCTCTGGAAACACCATATATTTT.

The chain combines TRBV5-1 with TRBJ1-2; unclear D gene. Trimming stripped 0 bases from V and 7 bases from J, with 4 bases between. Germline CDR1 reads SGHRS; CDR2 reads YFSETQ. The CDR3 is 11 amino acids. CDR3: CASSLGLGYTF. In DNA, the CDR3 is TGCGCCAGCAGCTTGGGTCTTGGCTACACCTTC.

The V call is TRBV6-5, the J call TRBJ1-4, with TRBD1 identical over 7 bases. The CDR3 spans 15 residues. Unmatched junction bases numbered 6, after V lost 0 bases and J lost 8 bases. Germline V gives CDR1 MNHEY, CDR2 SVGAGI. The DNA of the CDR3 is TGTGCCAGCAGTTACTCGACAGGGTCCGCGGAAAAACTGTTTTTT. It yields the protein CASSYSTGSAEKLFF.

The sample holds many counts of this clone. CDR3 bases: TGTGCCAGCAGCCTACTGGGCACTAGCAATCAGCCCCAGCATTTT. Protein product: CASSLLGTSNQPQHF. This sequence joins TRBV7-2 and TRBJ1-5; D unresolved. Germline V gene sequence: CDR1 SGHTA, CDR2 FQGNSA. The CDR3 covers 15 residues. V lost 5 bases and J 0 bases, leaving 11 bases between the germline ends.

This sequence joins TRBV15 and TRBJ1-4, with D perhaps matching TRBD1 (5 bases). Germline CDR1 is LNHNV and CDR2 is YYDKDF (reference sequence). The CDR3 is 13 amino acids. V lost 5 bases and J lost 8, with 12 bases in between. CDR3 bases: TGTGCCACCAGCGGGGGGTCAAGGGAAAAACTGTTTTTT. This gives the protein CATSGGSREKLFF.

The chain joins TRBV2 to TRBJ2-1; 9 bases fit TRBD2. V lost 8 bases and J lost 3; bases outside the gene matches: 8. The germline CDR1 and CDR2 sequences are SNHLY and FYNNEI. The CDR3 has 15 amino acids. CDR3 coding DNA: TGTGCCAGCGGATTTGGGCGGGGGGGCTACAATGAGCAGTTCTTC. As protein: CASGFGRGGYNEQFF.

This clone showed up just a few times. V gene TRBV7-9 combines with J gene TRBJ2-2; 10 nucleotides match TRBD1. The germline V gene has CDR1 SEHNR and CDR2 FQNEAQ (reference sequence). J lost 2 bases, V lost 6 bases, and 9 bases had no gene match. The CDR3 is 17 residues long. The CDR3 sequence is CASSWDRGPTNTGELFF. CDR3 nucleotide sequence: TGTGCCAGCAGTTGGGACAGGGGCCCTACAAACACCGGGGAGCTGTTTTTT.

The chain combines TRBV19 with TRBJ2-5; D gene unclear. The CDR3 spans 13 residues. CDR1 and CDR2 from the germline V gene are LNHDA and SQIVND (reference sequence). The V and J ends lost 5 bases and 1 base respectively, with 8 bases between them. CDR3 nucleotide sequence: TGTGCCAGTAGTCAAGTCAGCCAAGAGACCCAGTACTTC. Encoded protein: CASSQVSQETQYF.